These 22 T cell receptor beta chains were all obtained from the same sample, sequenced in a study of siplizumab effects on memory and regulatory T cells. Measured with immunoSEQ multiplex PCR; TCRdb has only the in-frame clones, and not every one. The sample contains approximately 65,000 clones, approximately 79% of which appear only once. The sequenced sample consisted of memory CD4+ T cells sorted from blood. These receptors originate from a human donor in good health.

The chain carries TRBV2 and TRBJ2-3; 9 nucleotides align to TRBD2. Germline CDR1 is SNHLY and CDR2 is FYNNEI. Germline trimming cut 7 bases from V and 1 base from J; bases unmatched to any gene: 3. CDR3 size: 14 residues. The CDR3 region has the DNA TGTGCCAGCAAATTAGCGGGGGGCACAGATACGCAGTATTTT. This translates into CASKLAGGTDTQYF.

This clone has just a few counts. This chain connects TRBV28 to TRBJ1-2; D is uncertain. The CDR3 is 15 amino acids. CDR1 MDHEN and CDR2 SYDVKM come from the germline V gene. The germline V and J ends were trimmed by 6 bases and 2 bases, with 16 bases remaining between them. For the CDR3, the DNA is TGTGCCAGCAGGACTGTGGTTAGTCAAAACTATGGCTACACCTTC. Translating it yields CASRTVVSQNYGYTF.

V gene TRBV10-1 combines with J gene TRBJ2-7; D not resolved. V lost 3 bases and J 0 bases, leaving 6 bases between the germline ends. Germline V gives CDR1 WNHNN, CDR2 SYGVQD (reference sequence). The CDR3 consists of 13 residues. CDR3 loop: CASSDEDSYEQYF. The CDR3 nucleotides read TGCGCCAGCAGTGACGAGGACTCCTACGAGCAGTACTTC.

This clone has just a few counts. The gene calls are TRBV11-2 and TRBJ2-7; TRBD1 or TRBD2 may be the D gene (6 bases each). The V gene's germline CDR1 is SGHAT and CDR2 FQNNGV. This CDR3 is 15 amino acids long. The germline V and J ends were trimmed by 4 bases and 6 bases, with 19 bases remaining between them. The DNA for the CDR3 is TGTGCCAGCAGCTGGGGGCCGGGACCCGGGGGCGAGCAGTACTTC. The encoded protein is CASSWGPGPGGEQYF.

The chain couples TRBV19 to TRBJ2-6; D is uncertain. This CDR3 comprises 14 residues. V was trimmed by 7 bases and J by 0 bases, leaving 7 bases between them. CDR1 LNHDA and CDR2 SQIVND come from the germline V gene (reference sequence). In DNA form, the CDR3 reads TGTGCCAGTATGAAGGCCTCTGGGGCCAACGTCCTGACTTTC. This encodes CASMKASGANVLTF.

The chain's CDR3 is CASSAGRNEQFF. The CDR3 DNA follows: TGTGCCAGCAGCGCAGGACGCAATGAGCAGTTCTTC. The V and J genes are TRBV7-2 and TRBJ2-1; D gene unclear. This CDR3 comprises 12 residues. Germline V gene data show CDR1 as SGHTA and CDR2 as FQGNSA. V shed 5 bases and J shed 6 bases, with 8 bases lying between them.

The rearrangement joins TRBV29-1 to TRBJ2-5; D may match TRBD1 or TRBD2 (6 bases each). The V gene lost 3 bases and the J gene lost 6 bases, with 14 bases spanning the gap. The CDR3 contains 13 residues. Germline CDR1 and CDR2: SQVTM and ANQGSEA. The CDR3 region has the DNA TGCAGCGTTGATGATTTAGGGGGGAAGACCCAGTACTTC. Translated: CSVDDLGGKTQYF.

This sequence joins TRBV30 and TRBJ1-5; D is uncertain. Per the germline V gene, CDR1 is GTSNPN and CDR2 is SVGIG (reference sequence). This CDR3 comprises 11 residues. The V end was cut by 1 base, the J end by 9 bases, with 7 bases between. The CDR3 region is CAWSANGPQHF. The CDR3, as DNA: TGTGCCTGGAGTGCCAATGGGCCCCAGCATTTT.

The rearrangement joins TRBV27 to TRBJ2-7, with TRBD1 identical over 7 bases. Germline CDR1 and CDR2: MNHEY and SMNVEV (reference sequence). V shed 6 bases, J shed 3 bases, and the junction held 8 bases outside the gene matches. CDR3 length: 14 residues. This CDR3 reads CASSYRGWSYEQYF. The CDR3 DNA follows: TGTGCCAGCAGCTACAGGGGTTGGAGCTACGAGCAGTACTTC.

This clone was counted a few times. V usage is TRBV7-6 and J usage is TRBJ1-1, with D possibly matching TRBD1 (5 bases). Trimming pared 4 bases from V and 0 bases from J, leaving 15 bases between. Germline V gives CDR1 SGHVS, CDR2 FNYEAQ. CDR3 size: 16 residues. The CDR3 spells CASSSLAQTVNTEAFF. The CDR3 DNA reads as TGTGCCAGCAGCTCACTAGCCCAGACAGTGAACACTGAAGCTTTCTTT.

The rearrangement uses TRBV27 and TRBJ1-5, with D possibly TRBD1 on 5 matching bases. V lost 2 bases and J lost 7, with 12 bases in between. Looked up from germline, CDR1 is MNHEY and CDR2 is SMNVEV (reference sequence). The CDR3 consists of 14 residues. DNA for the CDR3: TGTGCCAGCAGTTTAGCGGGGCGCGGGCAGCCCCAGCATTTT. Translated: CASSLAGRGQPQHF.

In its sample, this clone was seen once. For the CDR3, the DNA is TGTGCCAGCAGCCCTTCAGCGGGGGCCAACACCGGGGAGCTGTTTTTT. It codes for CASSPSAGANTGELFF. The genes are TRBV7-8 and TRBJ2-2; 8 bases match TRBD2. This CDR3 has 16 amino acids. Germline V gene data show CDR1 as SGHVS and CDR2 as FQNEAQ. V lost 5 bases, J lost 2 bases, and 7 bases stayed unmatched.

This chain connects TRBV11-3 to TRBJ1-3; D gene ambiguous. V was shortened by 3 bases and J by 4 bases, with 13 bases between the two germline ends. Germline V gene sequence: CDR1 SGHNT, CDR2 YENEEA. This CDR3 is 15 amino acids long. The CDR3 protein is CASSLASLGGNTIYF. The CDR3 region has the DNA TGTGCCAGCAGCTTGGCATCCCTCGGAGGAAACACCATATATTTT. Full variable domain (remainder filled in from reference TRBV11-3 and TRBJ1-3): EAGVVQSPRYKIIEKKQPVAFWCNPISGHNTLYWYLQNLGQGPELLIRYENEEAVDDSQLPKDRFSAERLKGVDSTLKIQPAELGDSAVYLCASSLASLGGNTIYFGEGSWLTVV.

CDR3 amino acids: CASRDKTGSYEQYF. CDR3 coding DNA: TGTGCCAGCAGAGATAAGACAGGGTCCTACGAGCAGTACTTC. The chain employs TRBV2 and TRBJ2-7; TRBD1 matches at 7 bases. There are 14 residues in the CDR3. After removal of 6 bases from V and 1 base from J, the junction contained 6 bases not matched to a gene. Germline-derived CDR1 and CDR2 are SNHLY and FYNNEI.

This rearrangement joins TRBV4-3 to TRBJ2-7; the D gene is possibly TRBD2 (5 bases). The length of the CDR3 is 12 residues. V was pared by 7 bases and J by 6 bases, with 13 bases between. Germline V gives CDR1 LGHNA, CDR2 YSLEER. The CDR3 sequence: CASKRGLVEQYF. For the CDR3, the DNA is TGCGCCAGCAAAAGAGGGTTGGTCGAGCAGTACTTC.

The CDR3 DNA is TGTGCCAGCGGCTCCGCCGGGGGGGCGTACAATGAGCAGTTCTTC. Protein product: CASGSAGGAYNEQFF. The chain recombines TRBV2 with TRBJ2-1, with 8 bases that match TRBD2. Germline V gene lookup returns CDR1 SNHLY and CDR2 FYNNEI. The CDR3 runs to 15 residues. V shed 8 bases and J 4 bases; nucleotides not matched to a gene: 10.

The chain carries TRBV27 and TRBJ2-3; the D gene is possibly TRBD2 (6 bases). Trimming took 4 bases from V and 3 from J, leaving 11 bases between them. This CDR3 comprises 14 residues. Germline loops: CDR1 MNHEY, CDR2 SMNVEV (reference sequence). The CDR3 here is CASSWLARTDTQYF. CDR3 DNA: TGTGCCAGCAGTTGGCTAGCGCGGACAGATACGCAGTATTTT.

The genes are TRBV7-2 and TRBJ1-3; D unclear. V lost 6 bases and J 2 bases, leaving 11 bases between the germline ends. Germline V CDR1 and CDR2: SGHTA, FQGNSA. CDR3 length: 14 residues. CDR3 loop: CASSLSAAGNTIYF. The CDR3 DNA follows: TGTGCCAGCAGTCTGTCGGCAGCTGGAAACACCATATATTTT.

V and J are TRBV7-2 and TRBJ2-5; TRBD2 aligns across 8 bases. The junction had 5 bases not matched to a gene; V was cut back by 7 bases and J by 1 base. CDR1 SGHTA and CDR2 FQGNSA come from the germline V gene. The CDR3 spans 14 residues. DNA for the CDR3: TGTGCCAGCACCCCTAGCGGGCCCCAAGAGACCCAGTACTTC. Translating gives CASTPSGPQETQYF.

In this sample, this clone turned up a few times. CDR3 coding DNA: TGTGCCAGCAGCCCGTCAAGCACAATGGGACCCCTGAACGAGCAGTACTTC. It codes for CASSPSSTMGPLNEQYF. This chain connects TRBV5-4 to TRBJ2-7; D may match TRBD1 or TRBD2 (5 bases each). Germline loops: CDR1 SGHNT, CDR2 YYREEE (reference sequence). Trimming removed 4 bases from V and 5 bases from J, with 25 bases in between. The CDR3 extends over 17 amino acids.

This chain joins TRBV14 and TRBJ2-7; 9 nucleotides align to TRBD2. V was clipped by 4 bases and J by 1 base; unmatched bases: 8. The CDR3 covers 16 residues. In germline, CDR1 is SGHDN, CDR2 FVKESK. CDR3 region: CASSPGTSTSSYEQYF. The CDR3 region has the DNA TGTGCCAGCAGCCCCGGGACTAGCACTTCATCCTACGAGCAGTACTTC. The full variable domain, rest sourced from reference TRBV14 and TRBJ2-7, is EAGVTQFPSHSVIEKGQTVTLRCDPISGHDNLYWYRRVMGKEIKFLLHFVKESKQDESGMPNNRFLAERTGGTYSTLKVQPAELEDSGVYFCASSPGTSTSSYEQYFGPGTRLTVT.

This chain joins TRBV6-5 and TRBJ1-1, with D possibly matching TRBD1 (5 bases). The CDR3 contains 12 residues. Germline V gene lookup returns CDR1 MNHEY and CDR2 SVGAGI. Trimming removed 5 bases from V and 4 bases from J, with 8 bases in between. Written as DNA, the CDR3 is TGTGCCAGCAGTGGCGGGACCACTGAAGCTTTCTTT. This codes for CASSGGTTEAFF.